This passage covers 2 T cell receptor beta chains from one sample sequenced in a study of blood T cell repertoires in COVID-19. The table came from immunoSEQ multiplex PCR; TCRdb's copy has only in-frame clones and leaves some out. The data contain fewer than 50,000 clones, around 84% of them seen just once; the ten biggest clones take up around 1.6%. Input material: peripheral blood. Receptors were obtained from a man aged 60 to 69 with COVID-19, enrolled during active disease.

This chain connects TRBV19 to TRBJ2-2, with D possibly matching TRBD2 (6 bases). The CDR3 runs 15 residues. Germline assignment: CDR1 LNHDA and CDR2 SQIVND (reference sequence). The V gene lost 5 bases and the J gene lost 0 bases, with 10 bases spanning the gap. CDR3 nucleotides: TGTGCCAGTAGTTTCGGGACTGCGAACACCGGGGAGCTGTTTTTT. This encodes CASSFGTANTGELFF.

This rearrangement joins TRBV11-2 to TRBJ1-6; maybe TRBD1 (6 bases). Germline values: CDR1 SGHAT, CDR2 FQNNGV. V lost 2 bases to trimming and J lost 0 bases, with 8 bases between them. The CDR3 extends over 16 amino acids. CDR3 in DNA: TGTGCCAGCAGCTTACAGGGGAGCTCCTATAATTCACCCCTCCACTTT. This sequence encodes CASSLQGSSYNSPLHF.